This TCR beta chain came from a study of T-cell memory formation after mild COVID-19. Overall study: Largely donor-specific TCR clusters were found.

Findings of the study overall: Prior to infection, memory already included some responding clones, suggesting cross-reactive memory joined. The main location of contracting CD4+ clones was CM and EM, and that of contracting CD8+ clones was EMRA.

This clonotype was seen ten or more times. The antigen is undetermined. The germline gene is not matched at one end of the junction; a read error may be the cause. The CDR3 has 15 amino acids. Germline CDR1 reads KGHSH; CDR2 reads LQKENI. TCRdb analysed the 5' RACE reads with MiXCR anew, one entry per CDR3 protein. The table lists approximately 60,000 distinct CDR3 sequences, 9.3% of them singletons. This chain connects TRBV18 to TRBJ2-1; TRBD2 matches at 11 bases. The source of this sequence is a man aged 18 to 30 who had mild COVID-19 (a few samples of this study predate the infection). Cell type and time point are not known. Sequencing was performed on PBMCs or a T cell subset sorted from them (not recorded which). CDR3 amino acids: CASSPLAGAYNEQFF. The CDR3, as DNA: TGTGCCAGCTCCCCACTAGCGGGGGCGTACAATGAGCAGTTCTTC.